Only one count was recorded for the clone carrying this TCR beta chain. The assay was immunoSEQ multiplex PCR, and TCRdb's table has in-frame clones only and misses some. The sample contains over 350,000 clones, about 85% of which appear only once. Grouping used clinical history reported by participants in a survey and questionnaire. This sample stems from a study of blood T cell repertoires in COVID-19. This TCR was recovered from a woman aged 18-29 years with acute COVID-19. The sample was PBMCs or T cells enriched from blood (not recorded which).

The CDR3 sequence: CASSLSGTRGPYEQYF. The CDR3 region has the DNA TGTGCCAGCTCACTCTCCGGGACTAGGGGCCCCTACGAGCAGTACTTC. The chain employs TRBV18 and TRBJ2-7; 8 bases match TRBD2. V was clipped by 4 bases and J by 2 bases; unmatched bases: 10. CDR1 and CDR2 (germline): KGHSH, LQKENI. The CDR3 runs to 16 residues.